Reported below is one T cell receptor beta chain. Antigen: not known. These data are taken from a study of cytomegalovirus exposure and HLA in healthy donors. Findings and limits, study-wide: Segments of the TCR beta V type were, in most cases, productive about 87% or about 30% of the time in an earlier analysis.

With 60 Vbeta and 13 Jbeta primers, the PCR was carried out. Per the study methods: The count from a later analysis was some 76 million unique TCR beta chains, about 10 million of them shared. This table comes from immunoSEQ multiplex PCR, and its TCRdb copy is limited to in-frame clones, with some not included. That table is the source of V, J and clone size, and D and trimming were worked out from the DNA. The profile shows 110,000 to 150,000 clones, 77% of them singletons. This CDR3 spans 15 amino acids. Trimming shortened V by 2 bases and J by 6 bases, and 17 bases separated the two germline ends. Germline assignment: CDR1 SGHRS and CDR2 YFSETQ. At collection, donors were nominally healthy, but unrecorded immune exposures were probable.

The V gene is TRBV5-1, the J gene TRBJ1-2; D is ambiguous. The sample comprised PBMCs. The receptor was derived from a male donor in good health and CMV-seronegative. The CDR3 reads CASSFPRGPYDGYTF. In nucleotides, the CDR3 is TGCGCCAGCAGCTTCCCCCGGGGTCCGTACGATGGCTACACCTTC.